The subject of this entry is one TCR beta chain. Its specific antigen is unknown. Base qualities are not provided; no much larger clone lies one nucleotide away. The data were taken from a study of T-cell memory formation after mild COVID-19 (dated by TCRdb to the early 2020s). General notes on the study: Most TCR sequence clusters were specific to one of the two donors. T-cell clones expanding and contracting after mild COVID-19 in a couple of donors were tracked by longitudinal TCRalpha and TCRbeta repertoire sequencing. The cohort comprised two young, previously healthy adult volunteers, one female and one male. Here is what the overall study found, with its caveats: From day 15 to 85, contracting clones showed balanced CD4/CD8 phenotypes, whereas a second wave of clones that expanded from day 15 to 37 leaned towards CD4+. Some responding clones were detected in pre-infection memory, which suggested that pre-existing cross-reactive memory T cells had joined the SARS-CoV-2 response. Contracting CD4+ clones turned up mainly in the CM and EM memory subsets, whereas EMRA was where CD8+ clones were enriched. SARS-CoV-2 specificity was not confirmed for the second-wave clones peaking on day 37. Only a couple of mild cases were covered by the study, and larger cohorts that include severe cases with pre-infection samples were considered necessary.

Germline trimming amounts to 3 bases on V and 5 bases on J, with 12 as the count of junction bases outside the gene matches. From cysteine to phenylalanine, the CDR3 is 19 amino acids long. The retained sequence is limited to the CDR3, 57 bases, with the frame set at the first base. Via the germline V gene, CDR1 is SGHAT and CDR2 FQNNGV. Ficoll-Paque density gradient centrifugation was used to isolate PBMCs. The sequencer listed for this sample is Illumina NovaSeq 6000. cDNA libraries for TCRalpha and TCRbeta were prepared by 5'RACE using constant-segment primers, with sample barcodes and unique molecular identifiers added. Trizol reagent was used to extract RNA from every sample. Library amplification was performed in two PCR steps, and a second sample barcode and Illumina TruSeq adapters were introduced in the second step. Sequencing of the libraries was done on an Illumina NovaSeq, producing 2 x 150 bp paired-end reads. Turning to the authors' computational methods: Reads were demultiplexed and collapsed into UMI-guided consensus sequences with migec v1.2.7. Using mixcr v2.1.11, UMI consensuses were aligned to TRA and TRB V and J templates and then assembled into clonotypes. A clonotype was counted as expanded or contracted only if both edgeR and NoisET called the change significant, with noise models trained on biological replicates. For edgeR calls, the cutoffs were a false discovery rate-adjusted p below 0.01 and a log2 fold-change threshold of 1. As an exploratory analysis of dynamics, max-normalized trajectories of the 1000 most abundant clonotypes were examined with PCA combined with hierarchical clustering. Separately sequenced CD4+ and CD8+ repertoires were used to assign a CD4 or CD8 phenotype to each responding clone. The public reads were reanalyzed by TCRdb: fastp trimming at Q25, MiXCR alignment, in-frame beta chains only. Each CDR3 protein gets just one entry, which takes the most common genes and DNA from the rows behind it. The V and J calls come from TCRdb's annotation, not from the publication. In all, the sample holds fewer than 140,000 distinct CDR3 sequences, and over 10% of those were seen once. Jointly, the top ten make up around 30% of the sample.

This TCR derives from an adult woman who had mild COVID-19 (a few samples of this study predate the infection). The sample titles of this study are shuffled in the database, so cell type and time point are left out; the donor was told from shared clones. The sequence is built from TRBV11-2 and TRBJ2-5; 16 nucleotides in the junction match TRBD2. The sample taken for sequencing was PBMCs or a T cell subset sorted from them (not recorded which). The CDR3 region has the sequence CASSLEGLAGGGITETQYF. The nucleotide sequence is given as TGTGCCAGCAGCTTGGAGGGACTAGCGGGAGGGGGGATCACGGAGACCCAGTACTTC.